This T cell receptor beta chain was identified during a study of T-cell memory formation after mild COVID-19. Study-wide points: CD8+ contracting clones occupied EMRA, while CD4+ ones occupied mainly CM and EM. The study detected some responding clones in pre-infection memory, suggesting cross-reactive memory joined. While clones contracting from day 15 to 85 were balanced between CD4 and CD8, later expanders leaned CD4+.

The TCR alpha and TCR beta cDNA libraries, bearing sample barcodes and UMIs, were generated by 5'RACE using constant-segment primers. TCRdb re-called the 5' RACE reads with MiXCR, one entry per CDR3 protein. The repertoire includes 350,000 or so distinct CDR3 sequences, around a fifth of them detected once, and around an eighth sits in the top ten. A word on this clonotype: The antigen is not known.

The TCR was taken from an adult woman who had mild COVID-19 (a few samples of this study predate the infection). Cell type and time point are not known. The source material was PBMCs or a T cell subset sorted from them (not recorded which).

The DNA of the CDR3 is TGTGCCAGCAGCCCATACCCGGGAGGGGTGAGCGTCTACAATGAGCAGTTCTTC. It encodes CASSPYPGGVSVYNEQFF. The rearrangement joins TRBV14 to TRBJ2-1; TRBD2 agrees at 8 bases. The V segment lost 4 bases and the J segment 3 bases; nucleotides outside the gene matches: 14. The CDR3 extends over 18 amino acids. Germline V gene sequence: CDR1 SGHDN, CDR2 FVKESK.